This T cell receptor beta chain was recovered during a study of blood T cell repertoires in COVID-19. Across the study: The samples span acute and convalescent COVID-19 from the United States, Italy and Spain. The analysed material was cDNA or gDNA that came from T cells, B-cell-depleted T cells, or PBMCs.

Method: immunoSEQ multiplex PCR; TCRdb's copy keeps in-frame clones and lacks some. This sample has a few hundred thousand clones, with 84% found just once. Assignment of participants to cohorts was predicated upon participant-reported clinical history. The ends were cut back, 4 bases at V and 8 bases at J, with 11 bases in the middle. The CDR3 consists of 13 residues. The germline gives CDR1 LNHDA, CDR2 SQIVND (reference sequence). The sequencing sample was made of PBMCs or T cells enriched from blood (not recorded which). This chain uses TRBV19 with TRBJ1-4; no firm D call. The clonotype originates from a man between 50 and 59 years old who had recovered from COVID-19. CDR3 loop: CASSTRGAEKLFF. DNA of the CDR3: TGTGCCAGTAGTACTCGGGGAGCGGAAAAACTGTTTTTT.